The rows below give T cell receptor beta chains drawn from one sample of a study of blood T cell repertoires in COVID-19. Some clones are missing from TCRdb's copy, which holds only in-frame ones; the method was immunoSEQ multiplex PCR. The data show about 190,000 clones, roughly 73% seen once. Specimen: peripheral blood. The source is an elderly woman with active or convalescent COVID-19. The CDR3 runs from the conserved cysteine through the conserved F or W. Fields, in order: J gene, D gene, V gene, clone size, CDR3 protein, CDR3 DNA. D genes are given only for firm matches. The size entry is marked missing in some rows and otherwise reads once, few, many or a size class.

TRBJ1-3 | - | TRBV7-6 | - | CASSLVSGSGNTIYF | TGTGCCAGCAGCTTAGTTTCGGGCTCTGGAAACACCATATATTTT
TRBJ1-6 | - | TRBV28 | - | CASTWRPVTDSYNSPLHF | TGTGCCAGCACCTGGCGACCGGTGACAGATTCCTATAATTCACCCCTCCACTTT
TRBJ1-4 | - | TRBV3-1/TRBV3-2 | - | CASSQNTLASTGEKLFF | TGTGCCAGCAGCCAGAACACCCTCGCCTCAACGGGGGAAAAACTGTTTTTT
TRBJ2-6 | TRBD1 | TRBV28 | - | CASSSAGTGFFGANVLTF | TGTGCCAGCAGTTCGGCCGGGACAGGGTTTTTTGGGGCCAACGTCCTGACTTTC
TRBJ1-1 | - | TRBV5-1 | - | CASSTGGATEAFF | TGCGCCAGCAGTACCGGGGGGGCCACTGAAGCTTTCTTT
TRBJ2-3 | - | TRBV10-3 | - | CAIRRTDTQYF | TGTGCCATCAGGCGAACAGATACGCAGTATTTT
TRBJ2-2 | TRBD2 | TRBV9 | - | CASSVGGEGSGELFF | TGTGCCAGCAGCGTAGGAGGGGAGGGGTCCGGGGAGCTGTTTTTT
TRBJ1-1 | - | TRBV7-9 | - | CASSPLQSGEDEAFF | TGTGCCAGCAGCCCGCTTCAATCGGGGGAGGATGAAGCTTTCTTT
TRBJ2-3 | - | TRBV6-5 | - | CASSYRGLSTDTQYF | TGTGCCAGCAGTTACAGAGGGTTGAGCACAGATACGCAGTATTTT
TRBJ1-2 | - | TRBV28 | - | CASSWTDQYGYTF | TGTGCCAGCAGTTGGACTGACCAATATGGCTACACCTTC
TRBJ1-1 | TRBD1 | TRBV2 | - | CASRGDRGPRTEAFF | TGTGCCAGCAGGGGGGACAGGGGGCCGAGGACTGAAGCTTTCTTT
TRBJ2-1 | - | TRBV7-8 | - | CASSLVFGTYNEQFF | TGTGCCAGCAGCTTAGTCTTCGGTACCTACAATGAGCAGTTCTTC
TRBJ1-2 | - | TRBV29-1 | few | CSVSAGQGYGYTF | TGCAGCGTTTCGGCCGGACAAGGCTATGGCTACACCTTC
TRBJ1-6 | TRBD1 | TRBV10-3 | - | CAISGPGQNSPLHF | TGTGCCATCAGTGGGCCGGGACAGAATTCACCCCTCCACTTT
TRBJ2-6 | - | TRBV5-1 | - | CASSPYFSGANVLTF | TGCGCCAGCAGCCCTTACTTCTCTGGGGCCAACGTCCTGACTTTC
TRBJ1-1 | TRBD1 | TRBV7-7 | - | CASSLASGTGNTEAFF | TGTGCTAGCAGCTTAGCCTCGGGGACAGGGAACACTGAAGCTTTCTTT
TRBJ2-7 | - | TRBV2 | few | CASSERNGFYEQYF | TGTGCCAGCAGTGAGAGGAACGGGTTCTACGAGCAGTACTTC
TRBJ2-3 | - | TRBV28 | - | CASSPSPPGTDTQYF | TGTGCCAGCAGTCCTTCTCCCCCCGGCACAGATACGCAGTATTTT
TRBJ1-1 | - | TRBV7-9 | few | CASSSYGRDTEAFF | TGTGCCAGCAGCTCTTATGGCAGGGACACTGAAGCTTTCTTT
TRBJ1-1 | TRBD1 | TRBV7-6 | - | CASRDRESLNTEAFF | TGTGCCAGCAGGGACAGGGAGAGTTTGAACACTGAAGCTTTCTTT
TRBJ2-7 | - | TRBV7-2 | - | CASSENRHRDYEQYF | TGTGCCAGCAGCGAAAACCGGCACAGAGACTACGAGCAGTACTTC
TRBJ1-5 | TRBD1 | TRBV12-3/TRBV12-4 | - | CASSGGTQPQHF | TGTGCCAGTTCAGGGGGTACTCAGCCCCAGCATTTT
TRBJ1-2 | - | TRBV6-5 | - | CASSYSRNNYGYTF | TGTGCCAGCAGTTACTCGAGGAATAACTATGGCTACACCTTC
TRBJ1-1 | - | TRBV4-3 | - | CASSQVPQPGETEAFF | TGCGCCAGCAGCCAAGTACCCCAGCCAGGGGAAACTGAAGCTTTCTTT
TRBJ2-6 | - | TRBV18 | - | CASSPPAGSSGANVLTF | TGTGCCAGCTCACCACCCGCGGGAAGCTCTGGGGCCAACGTCCTGACTTTC